The rows below give T cell receptor beta chains drawn from one sample of a study of CD8+CD57+ T cells in acquired aplastic anemia. TCRdb passed the reads through MiXCR, listing each CDR3 protein once. The sample records 150,000 to 200,000 distinct CDR3 sequences, roughly 65% being singletons. The sequencing input was sorted CD4+, CD8+, or CD8+CD57+ T cells (not recorded which) from PBMCs. The receptor source for this set is a human donor with aplastic anemia. Both conserved end residues are part of each CDR3. D genes are given only for firm matches. Size values are once, few and many counts, or a class for expanded clones, and some rows have none.

abundance | d_gene | j_gene | v_gene | CDR3nt | CDR3aa
. | TRBD2 | TRBJ2-3 | TRBV19 | TGTGCCAGTATTCCGGCTAGCGGGGGGGGAGATACGCAGTATTTT | CASIPASGGGDTQYF
. | TRBD1 | TRBJ1-2 | TRBV5-1 | TGCGCCAGCAGCCCACTCCCGACAGGGCTCGCCTATGGCTACACCTTC | CASSPLPTGLAYGYTF
. | . | TRBJ1-6 | TRBV20-1 | TGCAGTGCTAGCCCCTCCACTCCACCCCTCCACTTT | CSASPSTPPLHF
. | . | TRBJ2-7 | TRBV20-1 | TGCAGTGCTAGCCCACTAGCCCGGGGCAGCTCCTACGAGCAGTACTTC | CSASPLARGSSYEQYF
many | . | TRBJ2-7 | TRBV2 | TGTGCCAGTAGGGGAGACAGCTCCTACGAGCAGTACTTC | CASRGDSSYEQYF
many | . | TRBJ1-1 | TRBV7-9 | TGTGCCAGCAGCTTAGGCCCAGGAAATGAAGCTTTCTTT | CASSLGPGNEAFF
many | . | TRBJ2-7 | TRBV19 | TGTGCCAGTAGCCCTTCGGGGGGCACCGTCTACGAGCAGTACTTC | CASSPSGGTVYEQYF
once | . | TRBJ2-6 | TRBV7-9 | TGTGCCAGCAGACTCCCGTATGGAGAAGGGGCCGAATGGGCCAACGTCCTGACTTTC | CASRLPYGEGAEWANVLTF
once | TRBD2 | TRBJ2-4 | TRBV7-9 | TGTGCCAGCAGCCAAGACGGGGGGATCGCCATTCAGTACTTC | CASSQDGGIAIQYF
. | . | TRBJ2-3 | TRBV7-2 | TGTGCCAGCAGCTTATCGCCCACAGATACGCAGTATTTT | CASSLSPTDTQYF
few | . | TRBJ2-5 | TRBV15 | TGTGCCACCAGCAATGTGGGCTGGGAGACCCAGTACTTC | CATSNVGWETQYF
. | TRBD1 | TRBJ2-1 | TRBV24-1 | TGTGCCACCAGTGACCGTACAGGGGGCAGTTTAAATGAGCAGTTCTTC | CATSDRTGGSLNEQFF
. | TRBD2 | TRBJ2-1 | TRBV20-1 | TGCAGTGCTAGAGTGGCAGCGGGAGCCCCCGGGTCCTACAATGAGCAGTTCTTC | CSARVAAGAPGSYNEQFF
. | TRBD1 | TRBJ1-2 | TRBV15 | TGTGCCACCAGCAGGTCGAACTTCCACAGGGGGCCAAACTATGGCTACACCTTC | CATSRSNFHRGPNYGYTF
few | . | TRBJ2-2 | TRBV7-3 | TGTGCCAGCAGCTTACTCATCGGCGGGGAGCTGTTTTTT | CASSLLIGGELFF
many | . | TRBJ2-7 | TRBV5-1 | TGCGCCAGCAGCTTGGGTCCAGGGGCGAACGAGCAGTACTTC | CASSLGPGANEQYF
many | . | TRBJ1-5 | TRBV10-2 | TGCGCCAGCAGTGAGGGAGGTCAGCCCCAGCATTTT | CASSEGGQPQHF
. | . | TRBJ1-3 | TRBV9 | TGTGCCAGCAGCGCCACCCCCCAACGTCGGGGGAGAGGAAACACCATATATTTT | CASSATPQRRGRGNTIYF
. | . | TRBJ2-7 | TRBV25-1 | TGTGCCAGCAGGCCCCCGGGTTCTTACGAGCAGTACTTC | CASRPPGSYEQYF
. | . | TRBJ1-5 | TRBV7-9 | TGTGCCAGCCCCGTCACGGATCAGCCCCAGCATTTT | CASPVTDQPQHF
. | . | TRBJ2-3 | TRBV7-2 | TGTGCCAGCAGCCTAAATAGCGGACCAGATACGCAGTATTTT | CASSLNSGPDTQYF
. | TRBD2 | TRBJ2-2 | TRBV7-2 | TGTGCCAGCAGCTACCGGACTAGCGGGAACACCGGGGAGCTGTTTTTT | CASSYRTSGNTGELFF
. | . | TRBJ1-4 | TRBV7-4 | TGTGCCAGCAGCTACAGGGCCCTGTGGGCAACTAATGAAAAACTGTTTTTT | CASSYRALWATNEKLFF
. | TRBD2 | TRBJ2-3 | TRBV20-1 | TGCAGTGCTAACCCCATAGCGGGGGGGACAGATACGCAGTATTTT | CSANPIAGGTDTQYF
many | TRBD2 | TRBJ2-3 | TRBV24-1 | TGTGCCACCAGTGACTACGGACTAGCGGGGGCCTCTAGCACAGATACGCAGTATTTT | CATSDYGLAGASSTDTQYF
once | . | TRBJ2-7 | TRBV7-9 | TGTGCCAGCAGCCAAATCGACGAGTACGAGCAGTACTTC | CASSQIDEYEQYF
once | TRBD1 | TRBJ2-7 | TRBV2 | TGTGCCAGCAGTGATGACAGGGGATACGAGCAGTACTTC | CASSDDRGYEQYF
. | TRBD2 | TRBJ2-7 | TRBV10-3 | TGTGCCATCAGTGGGGAAGGGACTAGCGAACCCTACGAGCAGTACTTC | CAISGEGTSEPYEQYF
. | . | TRBJ1-2 | TRBV2 | TGTGCCACCTACCTCTCCTGGGGCTACACCTTC | CATYLSWGYTF
. | . | TRBJ2-7 | TRBV19 | TGTGCCAGTAGGGCCACGGGATTCCCCTACGAGCAGTACTTC | CASRATGFPYEQYF
. | . | TRBJ2-6 | TRBV29-1 | TGCAGCGTTGACAGGGGCTCTGGGGCCAACGTCCTGACTTTC | CSVDRGSGANVLTF
many | TRBD1 | TRBJ1-5 | TRBV2 | TGTGCCAGCAGTTCTACAGGGGTTGGAAGCAATCAGCCCCAGCATTTT | CASSSTGVGSNQPQHF
. | . | TRBJ1-6 | TRBV5-1 | TGCGCCAGCAGCCAGCAGGGTATCAATTCACCCCTCCACTTT | CASSQQGINSPLHF
many | TRBD1 | TRBJ1-1 | TRBV25-1 | TGTGCCAGCAATAGACAGGGGGCAGGAACTGAAGCTTTCTTT | CASNRQGAGTEAFF
. | . | TRBJ1-2 | TRBV29-1 | TGCAGCGTTGAGCAGGGCCAGGGGTTCGGCTACACCTTC | CSVEQGQGFGYTF
once | . | TRBJ1-1 | TRBV5-1 | TGCGCCAGCAGCTTGGCCGGCACGAACACTGAAGCTTTCTTT | CASSLAGTNTEAFF
. | . | TRBJ1-5 | TRBV2 | TGTGCCAGCAGTGAACGATATAGCAATCAGCCCCAGCATTTT | CASSERYSNQPQHF
many | TRBD1 | TRBJ1-2 | TRBV5-1 | TGCGCCAGCAGCTTGGGAGGACAGGGGGGCTACACCTTC | CASSLGGQGGYTF
. | . | TRBJ2-7 | TRBV2 | TGTGCCAGCTCTCGACTGGGATCGCCTACGGAGCAGTACTTC | CASSRLGSPTEQYF
. | . | TRBJ2-7 | TRBV7-8 | TGTGCCAGCAGCCTACAGAGGGAGCAGTACTTC | CASSLQREQYF